This TCR beta chain is from a study of shared clonotypes between healthy human individuals. Assay used: immunoSEQ multiplex PCR; TCRdb lists only in-frame clones, some missing. The table has under 200,000 clones, over 85% seen once. Sequenced sample: naive CD4+ T cells sorted from blood. Indicated subset: CD45RA+ positively selected. The sequence derives from a woman aged 25 to 39 in good health.

The CDR3 coding sequence is TGTGCCAGCAACTCCGGGGTGAACGACTATGGCTACACCTTC. Protein sequence: CASNSGVNDYGYTF. The rearrangement uses TRBV28 and TRBJ1-2; no reliable D call. This CDR3 contains 14 residues. The V end was cut by 7 bases, the J end by 3 bases, with 15 bases between. Germline loops: CDR1 MDHEN, CDR2 SYDVKM.